This paragraph covers one T cell receptor beta chain sequence. This sample is drawn from a study of control samples from healthy donors and cancer patients. The CDR3 contains 15 residues. V dropped 6 bases and J dropped 1 base, with 13 bases sitting between them. Germline values: CDR1 MNHEY, CDR2 SVGAGI. Libraries were prepared by immunoSEQ multiplex PCR; TCRdb keeps only in-frame clonotypes and omits some of them. In the table there are under 130,000 clones, around four fifths of which are singletons. This TCR was sampled from a woman between 45 and 60 years old in good health. The V and J genes are TRBV6-5 and TRBJ1-5, with D hard to call. The sample taken for sequencing was blood. This CDR3 reads CASRRGSQSNQPQHF. The CDR3 nucleotides read TGTGCCAGCAGGAGAGGGTCACAGAGCAATCAGCCCCAGCATTTT.